This T cell receptor (beta chain) stems from a study of T-cell reconstitution after alpha-beta-depleted transplantation in children (dated by TCRdb to 2016 to 2018). Turning to the overall study: T-cell immune reconstitution after TCRalphabeta/CD19-depleted allogeneic hematopoietic cell transplantation in children was quantitatively tracked in the study by means of TCR repertoire profiling.

Reading the germline V gene (reference sequence) gives CDR1 DFQATT and CDR2 SNEGSKA. The CDR3 starts with the cysteine, ends with the phenylalanine, and has 14 residues. Only the CDR3 portion is preserved as DNA: 42 bases, with reading frame beginning at the first base. Trimming removed 0 bases from V and 3 bases from J, leaving 12 bases between the germline ends. The library was built by means of PCR. The sequencing machine was an Illumina HiSeq 2500. TCR library preparation used molecular barcoding, with unique molecular identifiers applied to normalize quantification of the TCRbeta repertoire. The public reads were run again by TCRdb, first through fastp at Q25 and then through MiXCR, and only productive beta chains were kept. Rows merge per CDR3 protein into single entries with the most common DNA and genes. Recorded for this sample are about 270,000 distinct CDR3 sequences; around 9.6% of them occurred a single time. Of the sample, 10% is held by the ten largest clones.

A remark on this clonotype: The clone's antigen remains unknown. Base qualities were left out, and no much larger clone turns up one base away.

The chain is assembled from TRBV20-1 and TRBJ2-7; the D gene is possibly TRBD2, with 6 bases matching. The source was PBMCs from the stem cell graft donor, collected from the stem cell graft. This clonotype was obtained from a human donor who donated a stem cell graft to a child with SCID. The nucleotide sequence reads TGCAGTGCTAGAGATCTGAGCGGGCACTACGAGCAGTACTTC. Translated, this gives CSARDLSGHYEQYF.